Ten or more counts support the clone carrying this TCR beta chain. What it recognizes is unknown. TCRdb used MiXCR to reprocess the 5' RACE reads, holding one entry per CDR3 protein. The sample has nearly 40,000 distinct CDR3 sequences, about 6.1% seen once; the top ten hold 0.7% to 0.9%. The CDR3 extends over 17 amino acids. Germline assignment: CDR1 SGHVS and CDR2 FQNEAQ. V was clipped by 4 bases and J by 0 bases; unmatched bases: 3. The data are from a study of T-cell memory formation after mild COVID-19. Study details: Clusters were largely donor specific. Study conclusions and caveats: The study found contracting CD4+ clones mainly in CM and EM and contracting CD8+ clones in EMRA.

Sequenced: PBMCs or a T cell subset sorted from them (not recorded which). The TCR was taken from an adult who had mild COVID-19 (a few samples of this study predate the infection). Cell type and time point are not known. The V and J genes are TRBV7-8 and TRBJ2-4; the match to TRBD2 covers 13 bases. The CDR3 DNA follows: TGTGCCAGCAGCTCCGGACTAGCGGGAGTAGCCAAAAACATTCAGTACTTC. Amino acid sequence: CASSSGLAGVAKNIQYF. The full variable domain, with the rest looked up from reference TRBV7-8 and TRBJ2-4, is GAGVSQSPRYKVAKRGQDVALRCDPISGHVSLFWYQQALGQGPEFLTYFQNEAQLDKSGLPSDRFFAERPEGSVSTLKIQRTQQEDSAVYLCASSSGLAGVAKNIQYFGAGTRLSVL.